This T cell receptor beta chain was recorded in a study of identical twins. Concerning this clonotype itself: Its antigen is as yet unknown.

Findings of the study overall: For zero-insertion analyses, partial confounding could come from invariant MAIT and iNKT cells.

The germline V and J ends were trimmed by 1 base and 4 bases, with 7 bases remaining between them. The CDR3 runs to 13 residues. Germline CDR1 and CDR2: SEHNR and FQNEAQ (reference sequence). Template switching introduced a universal primer site, and the cDNA bore unique molecular identifiers. TCRdb recomputed calls from the 5' RACE reads with MiXCR, one row per CDR3 protein. Of 350,000 to 500,000 distinct CDR3 sequences listed, around 18% are singletons. The rearrangement joins TRBV7-9 to TRBJ2-5; a weak D match, TRBD2 (5 bases). The clonotype originates from a man aged 50 to 60 in good health. The sample was naive T cells sorted from blood. The CDR3 region is CASSLDSAETQYF. Written as DNA, the CDR3 is TGTGCCAGCAGCTTAGATAGCGCAGAGACCCAGTACTTC. The complete variable domain, with remaining parts taken from reference TRBV7-9 and TRBJ2-5, reads DTGVSQNPRHKITKRGQNVTFRCDPISEHNRLYWYRQTLGQGPEFLTYFQNEAQLEKSRLLSDRFSAERPKGSFSTLEIQRTEQGDSAMYLCASSLDSAETQYFGPGTRLLVL.